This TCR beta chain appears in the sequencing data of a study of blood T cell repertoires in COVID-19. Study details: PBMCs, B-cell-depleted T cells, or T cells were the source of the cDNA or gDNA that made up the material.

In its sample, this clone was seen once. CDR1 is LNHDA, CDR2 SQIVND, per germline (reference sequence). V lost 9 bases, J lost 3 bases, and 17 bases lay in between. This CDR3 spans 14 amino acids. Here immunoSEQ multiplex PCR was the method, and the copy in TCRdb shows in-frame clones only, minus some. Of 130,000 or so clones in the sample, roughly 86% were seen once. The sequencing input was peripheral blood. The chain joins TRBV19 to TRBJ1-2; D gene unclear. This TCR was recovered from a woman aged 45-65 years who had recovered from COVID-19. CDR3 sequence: CASSKPGIHYGYTF. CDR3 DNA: TGTGCCAGCTCTAAGCCCGGGATACACTATGGCTACACCTTC.